This is a list of T cell receptor beta chains from one sample in a study of response to subunit inactivated influenza vaccine. MiXCR, applied by TCRdb to the RT-PCR reads, yields one record per CDR3 protein. Here the sample spans about 180,000 distinct CDR3 sequences, about 10% being singletons. Sequenced material: non-naive T cells sorted from PBMCs, taken on the day of vaccination. The receptors were sampled from a man in his forties or fifties who received an inactivated influenza vaccine. CDR3s include the opening cysteine and the closing phenylalanine or tryptophan. D genes are given only for firm matches. Size values are once, few and many counts, or a class for expanded clones, and some rows have none.

d_gene: .
j_gene: TRBJ2-5
abundance: few
v_gene: TRBV28
CDR3aa: CASKGSGQETQYF
CDR3nt: TGTGCCAGCAAGGGTAGCGGCCAAGAGACCCAGTACTTC

d_gene: .
j_gene: TRBJ1-3
abundance: few
v_gene: TRBV6-1
CDR3aa: CASHRDTGNTIYF
CDR3nt: TGTGCCAGTCACCGGGACACTGGAAACACCATATATTTT

d_gene: TRBD2
j_gene: TRBJ2-7
abundance: .
v_gene: TRBV7-6
CDR3aa: CASSLALGSGSSYEQYF
CDR3nt: TGTGCCAGCAGCTTAGCGCTGGGTAGCGGGAGCTCCTACGAGCAGTACTTC

d_gene: TRBD2
j_gene: TRBJ2-1
abundance: few
v_gene: TRBV4-2
CDR3aa: CASSHPSGSGGLSYNEQFF
CDR3nt: TGTGCCAGCAGCCACCCTAGTGGTAGCGGGGGCCTCTCCTACAATGAGCAGTTCTTC

d_gene: .
j_gene: TRBJ1-1
abundance: many
v_gene: TRBV29-1
CDR3aa: CSVFTVNTEAFF
CDR3nt: TGCAGCGTTTTTACAGTTAACACTGAAGCTTTCTTT

d_gene: .
j_gene: TRBJ2-2
abundance: .
v_gene: TRBV20-1
CDR3aa: CSAILGGRGRTGELFF
CDR3nt: TGCAGTGCTATCTTAGGGGGGCGCGGGAGAACCGGGGAGCTGTTTTTT

d_gene: .
j_gene: TRBJ2-7
abundance: many
v_gene: TRBV27
CDR3aa: CASSPEGQRASYEQYF
CDR3nt: TGTGCCAGCAGCCCCGAGGGGCAAAGGGCGAGTTACGAGCAGTACTTC

d_gene: TRBD1
j_gene: TRBJ2-5
abundance: .
v_gene: TRBV20-1
CDR3aa: CSASGQPGQGQETQYF
CDR3nt: TGCAGTGCTAGCGGTCAACCGGGACAGGGGCAAGAGACCCAGTACTTC

d_gene: TRBD1
j_gene: TRBJ2-3
abundance: .
v_gene: TRBV20-1
CDR3aa: CSARRDRDPDTQYF
CDR3nt: TGCAGTGCTAGGCGGGACAGGGATCCAGATACGCAGTATTTT

d_gene: TRBD2
j_gene: TRBJ2-1
abundance: .
v_gene: TRBV20-1
CDR3aa: CSIAGGRGNEQFF
CDR3nt: TGCAGTATAGCGGGAGGGCGGGGGAATGAGCAGTTCTTC

d_gene: .
j_gene: TRBJ2-5
abundance: .
v_gene: TRBV5-1
CDR3aa: CASQGTPGAQETQYF
CDR3nt: TGCGCCAGCCAGGGAACGCCGGGGGCCCAAGAGACCCAGTACTTC

d_gene: TRBD2
j_gene: TRBJ2-3
abundance: .
v_gene: TRBV20-1
CDR3aa: CSATRYAPGLVTDTQYF
CDR3nt: TGCAGTGCTACCCGCTACGCTCCGGGACTAGTCACAGATACGCAGTATTTT

d_gene: .
j_gene: TRBJ1-5
abundance: .
v_gene: TRBV2
CDR3aa: CASRSSQPQHF
CDR3nt: TGTGCCAGCAGAAGCAGTCAGCCCCAGCATTTT

d_gene: TRBD1
j_gene: TRBJ2-7
abundance: .
v_gene: TRBV7-8
CDR3aa: CASSPRGFRGQGSEQYF
CDR3nt: TGTGCCAGCAGCCCAAGAGGGTTTCGAGGACAGGGATCCGAGCAGTACTTC

d_gene: .
j_gene: TRBJ2-5
abundance: .
v_gene: TRBV9
CDR3aa: CASSARSGMGQETQYF
CDR3nt: TGTGCCAGCAGCGCGAGGTCTGGAATGGGGCAAGAGACCCAGTACTTC

d_gene: .
j_gene: TRBJ1-1
abundance: many
v_gene: TRBV5-5
CDR3aa: CASSFAGNTEAFF
CDR3nt: TGTGCCAGCAGCTTTGCGGGGAACACTGAAGCTTTCTTT

d_gene: .
j_gene: TRBJ2-1
abundance: few
v_gene: TRBV5-1
CDR3aa: CASSLGQGGTSYNEQFF
CDR3nt: TGCGCCAGCAGCTTGGGGCAGGGGGGGACCTCCTACAATGAGCAGTTCTTC

d_gene: .
j_gene: TRBJ2-4
abundance: many
v_gene: TRBV7-2
CDR3aa: CASSPPLGLAKNIQYF
CDR3nt: TGTGCCAGCAGCCCTCCCCTGGGGCTAGCCAAAAACATTCAGTACTTC

d_gene: TRBD1
j_gene: TRBJ1-4
abundance: .
v_gene: TRBV4-1
CDR3aa: CASTRDRGHEKLFF
CDR3nt: TGCGCCAGCACCAGAGACAGGGGGCATGAAAAACTGTTTTTT

d_gene: TRBD2
j_gene: TRBJ2-3
abundance: .
v_gene: TRBV6-1
CDR3aa: CASSPGRGTDTQYF
CDR3nt: TGTGCCAGCAGCCCTGGGAGGGGCACAGATACGCAGTATTTT

d_gene: .
j_gene: TRBJ2-1
abundance: many
v_gene: TRBV5-6
CDR3aa: CASSLARGEQFF
CDR3nt: TGTGCCAGCAGCTTGGCGAGGGGTGAGCAGTTCTTC

d_gene: .
j_gene: TRBJ2-5
abundance: few
v_gene: TRBV28
CDR3aa: CASTGGRGETQYF
CDR3nt: TGTGCCAGTACAGGGGGGAGGGGAGAGACCCAGTACTTC

d_gene: .
j_gene: TRBJ2-5
abundance: few
v_gene: TRBV10-3
CDR3aa: CAIRRDSAGETQYF
CDR3nt: TGTGCCATCAGGCGGGATTCCGCTGGGGAGACCCAGTACTTC

d_gene: .
j_gene: TRBJ2-5
abundance: .
v_gene: TRBV10-2
CDR3aa: CASSGLLGSAEETQYF
CDR3nt: TGCGCCAGCAGTGGATTGCTTGGGTCGGCCGAAGAGACCCAGTACTTC

d_gene: .
j_gene: TRBJ2-1
abundance: many
v_gene: TRBV20-1
CDR3aa: CSSLGPGAGNEQFF
CDR3nt: TGCAGTTCCCTAGGCCCGGGGGCGGGGAATGAGCAGTTCTTC